The clone carrying this T cell receptor beta chain was observed a few times. Antigen: not known. This sample is part of a study of beta chain features in type 1 diabetes. Whole-study context: Over 85,000,000 sorted cells were examined across all samples. Study-level points and caveats: Significant though moderate, a shortening of TCRB CDR3s appeared in all four CD4+ subsets of Type 1 diabetes patients.

Donors underwent one heparinised blood draw, around 120 mL on average. All sorted populations exceeded 95% purity. Germline CDR1 MNHNY, CDR2 SVGAGI (reference sequence). The CDR3 runs 13 residues. Trimming took 8 bases from V and 6 from J; bases not matched to a gene: 5. The study reverse transcribed the entire isolated RNA, so it sequenced expressed TCRB transcripts. Naive, central memory and regulatory T cell samples yielded about 3.57 million reads on average. The table came from immunoSEQ multiplex PCR; TCRdb's copy has only in-frame clones and leaves some out. The sample holds about 660,000 clones, over 13% seen once.

The TCR was taken from a young man with type 1 diabetes. Input material: naive CD4+ T cells from blood. V is TRBV6-6 and J is TRBJ2-7; 12 positions agree with TRBD2. The CDR3 loop reads CASSTGLAGEQYF. The CDR3 bases are TGTGCCAGCTCCACGGGACTAGCGGGCGAGCAGTACTTC.